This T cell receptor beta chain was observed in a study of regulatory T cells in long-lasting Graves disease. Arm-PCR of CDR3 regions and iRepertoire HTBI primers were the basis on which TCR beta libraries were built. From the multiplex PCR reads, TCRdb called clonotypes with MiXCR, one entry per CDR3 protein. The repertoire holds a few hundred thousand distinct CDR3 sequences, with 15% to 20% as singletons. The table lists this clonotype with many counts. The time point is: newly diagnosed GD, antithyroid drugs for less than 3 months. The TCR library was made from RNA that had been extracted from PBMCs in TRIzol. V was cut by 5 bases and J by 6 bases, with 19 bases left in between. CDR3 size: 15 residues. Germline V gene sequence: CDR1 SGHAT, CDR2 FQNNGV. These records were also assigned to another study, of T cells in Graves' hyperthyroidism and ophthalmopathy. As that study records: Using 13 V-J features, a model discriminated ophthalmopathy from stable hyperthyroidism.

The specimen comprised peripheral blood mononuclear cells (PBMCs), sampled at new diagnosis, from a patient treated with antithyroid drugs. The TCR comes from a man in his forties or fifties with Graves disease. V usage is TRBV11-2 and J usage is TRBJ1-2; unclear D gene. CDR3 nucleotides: TGTGCCAGCAGCGGGTATCGGAGTATGCGCGATGGCTACACCTTC. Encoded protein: CASSGYRSMRDGYTF.